This T cell receptor beta chain was captured in a study of blood T cell repertoires in COVID-19. Study-level background: Acute and convalescent COVID-19 specimens originated in the United States, Italy and Spain. Sources were T cells, B-cell-depleted T cells, or PBMCs; the material itself was cDNA or gDNA.

The CDR3 has 15 amino acids. Germline V gene lookup returns CDR1 SGHVS and CDR2 FNYEAQ. The J segment lost 5 bases and the V segment lost 4 bases, leaving 2 bases of the junction unmatched. In the authors' workflow: From reference gene primer amplification, estimates of nucleated cell counts were derived. TCRdb's table, derived via immunoSEQ multiplex PCR, lists solely in-frame clones and lacks some. Clone size and V and J calls were adopted from that table, with D and trimming inferred from the DNA. The sample lists 150,000 to 200,000 clones, approximately 90% occurring once. What was sequenced was peripheral blood. The sequence was collected from a woman between 18 and 29 years old who had recovered from COVID-19. The V call is TRBV7-6, the J call TRBJ2-1, with 13 bases identical to TRBD2. The CDR3: CASSSLAGGDNEQFF. The CDR3 DNA is TGTGCCAGCAGCTCACTAGCGGGAGGGGACAATGAGCAGTTCTTC.